What follows is one TCR beta chain and its context. The antigen remains unidentified. The 5'RACE method, run with constant-segment primers, produced TCR alpha and TCR beta cDNA libraries (carrying sample barcodes and UMIs). Via MiXCR, TCRdb re-called the 5' RACE reads, giving one row per CDR3 protein. The data show 410,000 or so distinct CDR3 sequences, with 20% to 30% seen just once and around 14% held by the top ten. The entry originates in a study of T-cell memory formation after mild COVID-19. Study results and caveats: Clones shrinking between day 15 and 85 showed a balanced CD4/CD8 split, and those that grew later tilted toward CD4+.

The receptor was isolated from an adult woman who had mild COVID-19 (a few samples of this study predate the infection). Cell type and time point are not known. The sequencing sample was made of PBMCs or a T cell subset sorted from them (not recorded which).

The CDR3 protein is CASSLGVNAGIQYF. In DNA form, the CDR3 reads TGTGCCAGCAGTTTAGGGGTCAACGCGGGCATTCAGTACTTC. The chain employs TRBV12-3 or TRBV12-4 and TRBJ2-4, with D possibly matching TRBD2 (5 bases). CDR3 length: 14 amino acids. Trimming stripped 1 base from V and 9 bases from J, with 13 bases between.